The 3 T cell receptor beta chains reported below all come from one sample, sequenced in a study of T-cell reconstitution after alpha-beta-depleted transplantation in children. Preparing the TCRbeta library involved the use of unique molecular identifiers. MiXCR was run by TCRdb on the PCR reads, yielding one entry per CDR3 protein. The sample has approximately 490,000 distinct CDR3 sequences; under 15% are singletons. The sequences come from PBMCs from the stem cell graft donor, collected from the stem cell graft. These receptors were collected from a human donor who donated a stem cell graft to a child with combined immunodeficiency.

The chain employs TRBV9 and TRBJ1-2; D is possibly TRBD1 (5 bases). V gave up 0 bases and J gave up 0 bases, with 15 bases separating them. This CDR3 has 17 amino acids. Germline CDR1 SGDLS, CDR2 YYNGEE. DNA for the CDR3: TGTGCCAGCAGCGTAGAACGTTGGGGCAGTCCTAACTATGGCTACACCTTC. Protein product: CASSVERWGSPNYGYTF. The whole variable domain, filled in from reference TRBV9 and TRBJ1-2, reads DSGVTQTPKHLITATGQRVTLRCSPRSGDLSVYWYQQSLDQGLQFLIQYYNGEERAKGNILERFSAQQFPDLHSELNLSSLELGDSALYFCASSVERWGSPNYGYTFGSGTRLTVV.

This rearrangement joins TRBV7-9 to TRBJ1-4; no clear D. Between the trimmed V and J ends, which lost 5 bases and 7 bases, there was a span of 8 bases. CDR1 and CDR2 (germline): SEHNR, FQNEAQ (reference sequence). The CDR3 sequence is 12 residues long. CDR3 coding DNA: TGTGCCAGCAGCCCCTCGGGTGAAAAACTGTTTTTT. This sequence encodes CASSPSGEKLFF.

The gene calls are TRBV6-5 and TRBJ1-1, with D possibly TRBD1 on 6 matching bases. The germline gives CDR1 MNHEY, CDR2 SVGAGI. The V gene lost 2 bases and the J gene lost 7 bases, with 14 bases spanning the gap. The CDR3 is made up of 14 amino acids. CDR3 protein: CASSYTGGEGEAFF. The CDR3 region has the DNA TGTGCCAGCAGTTACACGGGGGGCGAGGGTGAAGCTTTCTTT.